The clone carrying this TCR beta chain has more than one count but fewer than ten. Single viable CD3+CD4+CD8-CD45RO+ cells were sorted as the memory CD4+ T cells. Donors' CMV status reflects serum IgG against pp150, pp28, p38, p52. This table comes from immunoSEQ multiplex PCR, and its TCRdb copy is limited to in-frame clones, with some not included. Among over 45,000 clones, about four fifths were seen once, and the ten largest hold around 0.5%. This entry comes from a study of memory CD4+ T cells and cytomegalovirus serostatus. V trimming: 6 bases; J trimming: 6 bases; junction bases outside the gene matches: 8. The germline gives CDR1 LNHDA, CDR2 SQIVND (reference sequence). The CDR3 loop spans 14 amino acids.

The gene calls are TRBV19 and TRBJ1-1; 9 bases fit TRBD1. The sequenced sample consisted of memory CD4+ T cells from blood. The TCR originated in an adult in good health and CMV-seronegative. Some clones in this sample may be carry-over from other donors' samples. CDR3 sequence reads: CASREQGALPEAFF. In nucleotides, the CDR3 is TGTGCCAGTAGGGAACAGGGGGCGTTACCTGAAGCTTTCTTT.